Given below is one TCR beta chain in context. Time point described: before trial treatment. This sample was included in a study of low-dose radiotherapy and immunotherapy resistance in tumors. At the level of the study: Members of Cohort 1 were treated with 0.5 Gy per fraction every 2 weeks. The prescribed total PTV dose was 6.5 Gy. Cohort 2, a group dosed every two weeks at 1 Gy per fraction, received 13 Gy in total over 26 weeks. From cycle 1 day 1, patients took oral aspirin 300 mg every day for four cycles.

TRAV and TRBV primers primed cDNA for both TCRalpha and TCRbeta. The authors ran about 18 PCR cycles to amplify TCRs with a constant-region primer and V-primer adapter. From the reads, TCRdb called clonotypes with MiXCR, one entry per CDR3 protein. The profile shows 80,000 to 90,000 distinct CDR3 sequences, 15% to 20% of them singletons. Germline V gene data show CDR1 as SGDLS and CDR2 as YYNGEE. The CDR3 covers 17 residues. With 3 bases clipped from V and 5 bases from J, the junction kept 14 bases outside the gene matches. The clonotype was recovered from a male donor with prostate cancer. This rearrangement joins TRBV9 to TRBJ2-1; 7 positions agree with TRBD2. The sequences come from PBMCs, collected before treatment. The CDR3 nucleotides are TGTGCCAGCAGCGAGAGGGGATTAAGCGGGGCCAACAATGAGCAGTTCTTC. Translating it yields CASSERGLSGANNEQFF.